A selection of T cell receptor beta chains follows, all from one sample in a study of beta chain features in type 1 diabetes. The repertoire was sequenced with immunoSEQ multiplex PCR; TCRdb's copy has only in-frame clones and lacks some. This table holds about 320,000 clones, 14% found once. Sequences were obtained from central memory CD4+ T cells from blood. Every receptor here comes from a young man in good health. Both conserved end residues are part of each CDR3. The D gene is left open where the match is weak. Where a row states a size, it is once, few, many or the class of an expanded clone; other rows omit it.

>TRBJ1-2|NA|TRBV7-8|few|12
CASSLGTQRCTF
TGTGCCAGCAGCTTAGGGACTCAACGATGCACCTTC
>TRBJ2-5|TRBD2|TRBV5-1|NA|14
CASSAGTRGETQYF
TGCGCCAGCAGCGCCGGGACTAGAGGAGAGACCCAGTACTTC
>TRBJ1-1|NA|TRBV11-2|NA|15
CASSLPLGGGTEAFF
TGTGCCAGCAGCTTACCCTTGGGGGGCGGCACTGAAGCTTTCTTT
>TRBJ2-7|TRBD2|TRBV5-4|NA|15
CASSRGGLSSYEQYF
TGTGCCAGCAGCCGGGGGGGGCTGAGCTCCTACGAGCAGTACTTC
>TRBJ2-2|TRBD2|TRBV4-2|NA|16
CASSQDASGRTGELFF
TGTGCCAGCAGCCAAGACGCTAGCGGGAGGACCGGGGAGCTGTTTTTT
>TRBJ2-2|NA|TRBV5-1|few|12
CASSFYTGELFF
TGCGCCAGCAGCTTTTACACCGGGGAGCTGTTTTTT
>TRBJ1-4|NA|TRBV7-9|few|15
CASSSAGSIGEKLFF
TGTGCCAGCAGCTCCGCCGGGTCAATAGGTGAAAAACTGTTTTTT
>TRBJ2-1|TRBD2|TRBV19|NA|17
CASQSGGRLSSYNEQFF
TGTGCCAGCCAGAGCGGGGGTCGATTAAGCTCCTACAATGAGCAGTTCTTC
>TRBJ2-1|NA|TRBV5-1|NA|12
CASSSDYPKQFF
TGCGCCAGCAGCTCGGACTACCCAAAGCAGTTCTTC
>TRBJ1-1|NA|TRBV5-6|NA|13
CASSLFRAYQAFF
TGTGCCAGCAGCTTATTTCGGGCCTACCAAGCTTTCTTT
>TRBJ2-5|NA|TRBV10-2|few|15
CASADLLLAQETQYF
TGCGCCAGCGCCGACCTTCTCCTAGCCCAAGAGACCCAGTACTTC
>TRBJ1-5|TRBD1|TRBV5-4|many|17
CASSLGGTGTGSQPQHF
TGTGCCAGCAGCTTGGGAGGTACCGGGACAGGGAGTCAGCCCCAGCATTTT
>TRBJ2-1|NA|TRBV7-2|NA|15
CASSLSSGTNNEQFF
TGTGCCAGCAGCTTATCCTCAGGAACTAACAATGAGCAGTTCTTC
>TRBJ2-7|NA|TRBV5-5|NA|15
CASSGVGRLTGEQYF
TGTGCCAGCAGCGGAGTCGGGAGACTTACGGGGGAGCAGTACTTC
>TRBJ2-5|TRBD1|TRBV5-1|NA|13
CASSLGQGATQYF
TGCGCCAGCAGCCTGGGACAGGGGGCGACCCAGTACTTC
>TRBJ2-7|NA|TRBV5-5|NA|15
CASSLRRDSSYEQYF
TGTGCCAGCAGCTTGAGGCGGGATAGCTCCTACGAGCAGTACTTC
>TRBJ2-1|TRBD2|TRBV11-2|NA|14
CASSSSRLAYEQFF
TGTGCCAGCAGCTCATCCAGACTAGCCTATGAGCAGTTCTTC
>TRBJ2-3|NA|TRBV29-1|NA|12
CSVELAGDTQYF
TGCAGCGTTGAACTAGCTGGAGATACGCAGTATTTT
>TRBJ1-4|TRBD1|TRBV19|few|15
CASRIPGQGDEKLFF
TGTGCCAGTAGAATACCGGGACAGGGGGATGAAAAACTGTTTTTT
>TRBJ2-1|TRBD2|TRBV2|few|14
CASSPRLAWNEQFF
TGTGCCAGCAGTCCCCGACTAGCGTGGAATGAGCAGTTCTTC
>TRBJ2-7|NA|TRBV18|few|15
CASSPPGGRSYEQYF
TGTGCCAGCTCACCACCGGGGGGACGCTCCTACGAGCAGTACTTC
>TRBJ2-1|NA|TRBV6-5|NA|16
CASSYGTPSSYNEQFF
TGTGCCAGCAGTTACGGGACTCCCAGCTCCTACAATGAGCAGTTCTTC
>TRBJ1-2|NA|TRBV4-1|many|12
CASSQGLGGYTF
TGCGCCAGCAGCCAGGGGTTGGGTGGCTACACCTTC
>TRBJ1-1|NA|TRBV2|few|11
CASSQMTEAFF
TGTGCCAGCAGTCAGATGACTGAAGCTTTCTTT
>TRBJ1-3|NA|TRBV9|NA|13
CASSLSSGNTIYF
TGTGCCAGCAGCCTGTCGAGTGGAAACACCATATATTTT
>TRBJ1-2|TRBD1|TRBV29-1|few|13
CSVGTGVNYGYTF
TGCAGCGTTGGGACAGGGGTAAACTATGGCTACACCTTC
>TRBJ2-1|TRBD2|TRBV7-2|NA|14
CASSLGSLAGVEFF
TGTGCCAGCAGCTTAGGTTCACTAGCGGGAGTCGAGTTCTTC
>TRBJ2-3|NA|TRBV4-3|many|15
CASSQEATITDTQYF
TGCGCCAGCAGCCAAGAGGCTACAATCACAGATACGCAGTATTTT
>TRBJ1-1|NA|TRBV2|few|13
CASSEQGPTEAFF
TGTGCCAGCAGTGAACAGGGTCCCACTGAAGCTTTCTTT
>TRBJ1-5|NA|TRBV9|NA|15
CASSVGAYSNQPQHF
TGTGCCAGCAGCGTAGGAGCATATAGCAATCAGCCCCAGCATTTT
>TRBJ1-2|TRBD1|TRBV4-2|NA|15
CASSQEKGTAYGYTF
TGTGCCAGCAGCCAAGAAAAGGGGACAGCGTATGGCTACACCTTC
>TRBJ1-5|NA|TRBV7-9|many|11
CASGLGQPQHF
TGTGCCAGCGGATTAGGGCAGCCCCAGCATTTT
>TRBJ2-6|TRBD1|TRBV7-6|NA|14
CASSSDRGPNVLTF
TGTGCCAGCAGCTCCGACAGGGGGCCCAACGTCCTGACTTTC
>TRBJ2-3|NA|TRBV6-6|few|11
CASSLKYTQYF
TGTGCCAGCAGCCTAAAATATACGCAGTATTTT
>TRBJ2-5|NA|TRBV7-2|few|15
CASSLRKGGQETQYF
TGTGCCAGCAGCTTACGAAAGGGGGGACAAGAGACCCAGTACTTC
>TRBJ1-3|TRBD1|TRBV6-5|NA|14
CASRDRDSGNTIYF
TGTGCCAGCAGGGACAGGGACTCTGGAAACACCATATATTTT
>TRBJ1-4|TRBD1|TRBV6-1|NA|13
CASSPGQHPKLFF
TGTGCCAGCAGCCCGGGACAGCACCCAAAACTGTTTTTT
>TRBJ2-3|NA|TRBV6-5|few|14
CASSYRGARDTQYF
TGTGCCAGCAGCTACCGGGGGGCGAGGGATACGCAGTATTTT
>TRBJ1-2|NA|TRBV11-3|NA|12
CASSLGDMGYTF
TGTGCCAGCAGCCTGGGAGATATGGGCTACACCTTC
>TRBJ2-2|NA|TRBV14|many|13
CASSQDRGGELFF
TGTGCCAGCAGCCAAGATAGGGGCGGGGAGCTGTTTTTT
>TRBJ2-3|TRBD2|TRBV6-5|few|13
CASGEGSTDTQYF
TGTGCCAGCGGGGAGGGAAGCACAGATACGCAGTATTTT
>TRBJ2-1|TRBD2|TRBV6-5|NA|14
CASSELAGASEQFF
TGTGCCAGCAGTGAGTTAGCGGGAGCGAGTGAGCAGTTCTTC
>TRBJ2-3|NA|TRBV27|NA|18
CASGFMGRVGLSTDTQYF
TGTGCCAGCGGCTTTATGGGCAGGGTCGGCTTGAGCACAGATACGCAGTATTTT
>TRBJ1-4|NA|TRBV4-3|few|13
CASSQDLSEKLFF
TGCGCCAGCAGCCAAGATCTGTCCGAAAAACTGTTTTTT
>TRBJ1-5|NA|TRBV18|many|14
CASSPSRRAAPQHF
TGTGCCAGCTCACCCTCGCGACGGGCGGCGCCCCAGCATTTT
>TRBJ1-1|NA|TRBV5-1|few|13
CASSLDPSAEAFF
TGCGCCAGCAGCTTGGATCCTTCAGCCGAAGCTTTCTTT
>TRBJ2-7|TRBD1|TRBV7-9|few|14
CASSSGTGSYEQYF
TGTGCCAGCAGCTCCGGGACAGGATCCTACGAGCAGTACTTC
>TRBJ2-7|NA|TRBV6-5|NA|15
CASSQDSRLVDEQYF
TGTGCCAGCAGCCAAGACAGCCGTCTTGTGGACGAGCAGTACTTC
>TRBJ2-3|NA|TRBV6-6|few|15
CASSDSGQSTDTQYF
TGTGCCAGCAGTGACAGCGGGCAAAGCACAGATACGCAGTATTTT
>TRBJ1-4|NA|TRBV7-8|once|12
CASSLDREKLFF
TGTGCCAGCAGCTTAGATAGGGAAAAACTGTTTTTT
>TRBJ1-5|NA|TRBV6-4|NA|13
CASSREGGQPQHF
TGTGCCAGCAGTCGGGAAGGCGGTCAGCCCCAGCATTTT
>TRBJ2-7|NA|TRBV7-2|few|14
CASSLAISTYEQYF
TGTGCCAGCAGCTTAGCCATTAGTACCTACGAGCAGTACTTC
>TRBJ2-5|TRBD2|TRBV29-1|NA|15
CSVRGGLAGQETQYF
TGCAGCGTAAGGGGTGGTTTAGCGGGGCAAGAGACCCAGTACTTC
>TRBJ1-1|NA|TRBV9|few|14
CASSVAAGYTEAFF
TGTGCCAGCAGCGTAGCTGCTGGGTACACTGAAGCTTTCTTT
>TRBJ2-3|TRBD2|TRBV7-9|NA|17
CASSLWLRLAETDTQYF
TGTGCCAGCAGCTTATGGCTGCGACTAGCGGAAACAGATACGCAGTATTTT
>TRBJ2-2|TRBD2|TRBV7-3|NA|18
CASSSSLSGRAGTGELFF
TGTGCCAGCAGCTCCAGTCTTAGCGGGAGGGCCGGGACCGGGGAGCTGTTTTTT
>TRBJ1-4|NA|TRBV7-2|NA|13
CASRDGYNEKLFF
TGTGCCAGCCGGGACGGATATAATGAAAAACTGTTTTTT